Sequencing of this T cell receptor beta chain was carried out in a study of identical twins. Study-wide results and caveats: When twins shared out-of-frame alpha sequences, those sequences had excess low generation probability. Partial confounding of zero-insertion analyses by invariant MAIT and iNKT cells was possible.

A universal primer site came from template switching; cDNA carried unique molecular identifiers. TCRdb called the 5' RACE reads again in MiXCR, with one record for every CDR3 protein. The sample contains 700,000 or so distinct CDR3 sequences, 8.5% to 9.5% of which appear only once. The length of the CDR3 is 14 residues. Germline CDR1 MNHEY, CDR2 SMNVEV (reference sequence). V shed 5 bases and J shed 3 bases, with 8 bases lying between them. This clonotype turned up a few times. Its specificity is not known. The same sample was also used in a study of yellow fever vaccine responses in identical twins. From that second work: Reportedly, twins' vaccine T cell responses looked partly convergent and partly personalized.

This chain connects TRBV27 to TRBJ1-6, with D possibly being TRBD1 (5 bases). Material for sequencing was PBMCs. This sequence originates from a woman between 18 and 29 years old in good health. The CDR3 region is CASSGQSYNSPLHF. DNA of the CDR3: TGTGCCAGCAGTGGACAAAGCTATAATTCACCCCTCCACTTT.